These 18 T cell receptor beta chains share one sample of origin, sequenced in a study of early T cells in non-severe SARS-CoV-2 infection (dated by TCRdb to about 2021). Library preparation was by 5' RACE. Data came from a NextSeq 500. The raw public data were reprocessed by TCRdb itself: fastp quality trimming at Q25, MiXCR clonotype calling, in-frame beta chains only. Entries are consolidated by CDR3 protein sequence, retaining the most common genes and DNA. This sample lists 50,000 to 70,000 distinct CDR3 sequences; 10% were detected once. The ten largest account for 8.6% of the sample. The sample comprised whole blood. These receptors were taken from an adult who was a healthcare worker with PCR-confirmed SARS-CoV-2 infection or an uninfected control (not recorded which).

This clonotype was seen a single time. This may come from a read error, since a much larger clone is one base off. This chain joins TRBV5-1 and TRBJ2-7; TRBD1 aligns across 7 bases. This CDR3 is built from 14 residues. J was trimmed by 2 bases and V by 2 bases; bases with no gene match: 4. Germline V gene data show CDR1 as SGHRS and CDR2 as YFSETQ. The chain's CDR3 is CASSFRTGPYEQYF. CDR3 DNA sequence: TGCGCCAGCAGCTTCCGGACAGGTCCCTACGAGCAGTACTTC.

This clonotype came up a few times. The chain couples TRBV18 to TRBJ2-2; TRBD2 matches at 10 bases. Germline V gene sequence: CDR1 KGHSH, CDR2 LQKENI. CDR3 length equals 16 residues. Trimming cost V 2 bases and J 1 base; bases outside gene matches: 1. For the CDR3, the DNA is TGTGCCAGCTCACCATGGACTAGCGGGAACACCGGGGAGCTGTTTTTT. The encoded protein is CASSPWTSGNTGELFF.

This clonotype has at least ten counts. The chain couples TRBV7-9 to TRBJ1-2, with TRBD1 as a possible D gene (5 bases). V lost 5 bases, J lost 5 bases, and 15 bases lay in between. The CDR3 is 14 residues long. Germline V gene data show CDR1 as SEHNR and CDR2 as FQNEAQ (reference sequence). CDR3 DNA sequence: TGTGCCAGCAGCCCCCAGGGACCGGATTATGGCTACACCTTC. This gives the protein CASSPQGPDYGYTF.

This clonotype was seen only a few times. The chain joins TRBV7-8 to TRBJ2-5; TRBD2 aligns across 13 bases. Germline V lookup: CDR1 SGHVS, CDR2 FQNEAQ. The CDR3 contains 15 residues. V trimming: 5 bases; J trimming: 5 bases; junction bases outside the gene matches: 5. The CDR3: CASSIGLAGVETQYF. CDR3 sequence (DNA): TGTGCCAGCAGCATAGGACTAGCGGGAGTGGAGACCCAGTACTTC.

This clonotype has just a few counts. The CDR3 region has the DNA TGTGCCATCAGTGCCGGACTAGCGGGAATAGATACGCAGTATTTT. Its translation: CAISAGLAGIDTQYF. This chain connects TRBV10-3 to TRBJ2-3; the match to TRBD2 covers 12 bases. The V gene's germline CDR1 is ENHRY and CDR2 SYGVKD. J gave up 5 bases and V 4 bases, and 4 bases lay outside the gene matches. The CDR3 length is 15 residues.

There are a few counts of this clonotype. V and J are TRBV19 and TRBJ1-5; 7 nucleotides agree with TRBD1. Germline V gives CDR1 LNHDA, CDR2 SQIVND (reference sequence). This CDR3 is built from 14 residues. Losses at the gene ends were 7 bases for V and 3 bases for J; bases not matched to a gene: 6. The CDR3 reads CASNPGQANQPQHF. CDR3 in DNA: TGTGCCAGTAATCCCGGACAGGCCAATCAGCCCCAGCATTTT.

This clonotype was counted ten times or more. The chain couples TRBV5-1 to TRBJ2-7, with D maybe TRBD1 (6 bases). CDR1 and CDR2 (germline): SGHRS, YFSETQ. V lost 5 bases and J lost 0, with 9 bases in between. CDR3 length: 13 amino acids. The CDR3 coding sequence is TGCGCCAGCAGTGCAGGGGACTCCTACGAGCAGTACTTC. Its protein is CASSAGDSYEQYF.

V usage is TRBV29-1 and J usage is TRBJ1-4, with D unclear. The V end lost 2 bases, the J end lost 7 bases, and 8 bases lay between the germline ends. The CDR3 has 12 residues. Germline V gene sequence: CDR1 SQVTM, CDR2 ANQGSEA. This CDR3 is CSVELVGEKLFF. Written as DNA, the CDR3 is TGCAGCGTTGAACTAGTTGGTGAAAAACTGTTTTTT.

This clonotype showed up many times. The CDR3 region has the DNA TGTGCCAGCAGCCGAGACAGGGTTGCCGCTTTCTTT. Its translation: CASSRDRVAAFF. The V call is TRBV2, the J call TRBJ1-1; 7 bases line up with TRBD1. The CDR3 runs 12 residues. Germline CDR1 is SNHLY and CDR2 is FYNNEI. The V and J ends lost 6 bases and 11 bases, in that order; junction bases with no gene match: 9. The full variable domain, its missing parts supplied by reference TRBV2 and TRBJ1-1, is EPEVTQTPSHQVTQMGQEVILRCVPISNHLYFYWYRQILGQKVEFLVSFYNNEISEKSEIFDDQFSVERPDGSNFTLKIRSTKLEDSAMYFCASSRDRVAAFFGQGTRLTVV.

This sequence joins TRBV9 and TRBJ2-2; TRBD2 aligns across 9 bases. This CDR3 has 15 amino acids. Germline V gene sequence: CDR1 SGDLS, CDR2 YYNGEE. The V segment lost 5 bases and the J segment 3 bases; nucleotides outside the gene matches: 5. This CDR3 reads CASRASGEYTGELFF. CDR3 coding DNA: TGTGCCAGCAGAGCTAGCGGGGAGTACACCGGGGAGCTGTTTTTT.

This clonotype appeared many times. The rearrangement links TRBV6-5 to TRBJ2-6; TRBD2 matches 8 bases. This CDR3 is built from 17 residues. Germline V gene data show CDR1 as MNHEY and CDR2 as SVGAGI. J was trimmed by 1 base and V by 2 bases; bases with no gene match: 4. CDR3 nucleotides: TGTGCCAGCAGTTACGGGACTAGGTTTTCTGGGGCCAACGTCCTGACTTTC. Amino acids: CASSYGTRFSGANVLTF.

The rearrangement uses TRBV20-1 and TRBJ2-1, with 9 bases fitting TRBD1. V gave up 6 bases and J gave up 5 bases; unmatched junction bases: 14. The CDR3 extends over 16 amino acids. Germline V gene lookup returns CDR1 DFQATT and CDR2 SNEGSKA (reference sequence). CDR3 in DNA: TGCAGTGCGCAAACCCTGGGACAGGGAACCCACAATGAGCAGTTCTTC. It is translated as CSAQTLGQGTHNEQFF.

The V gene is TRBV3-1, the J gene TRBJ2-7; tentatively, D is TRBD1 (6 bases). CDR3 size: 14 residues. With 4 bases removed from V and 1 base from J, the gap between germline ends came to 11 bases. The germline gives CDR1 LGHDT, CDR2 YNNKEL (reference sequence). The CDR3 sequence: CASSPEGQSYEQYF. The CDR3 DNA sequence: TGTGCCAGCAGCCCAGAGGGACAATCCTACGAGCAGTACTTC.

This clonotype was recorded at least ten times. This chain joins TRBV18 and TRBJ2-3, with TRBD1 matching 9 bases. This CDR3 is built from 14 residues. In germline, CDR1 is KGHSH, CDR2 LQKENI. V lost 0 bases and J lost 12; bases outside the gene matches: 7. The CDR3 nucleotides read TGTGCCAGCTCACCACCGGGACAGGGAGGGTTACAGTATTTT. Its translation is CASSPPGQGGLQYF.

This clonotype came up many times. The rearrangement links TRBV5-6 to TRBJ2-7; D unresolved. With 0 bases removed from V and 5 bases from J, the gap between germline ends came to 18 bases. The CDR3 spans 16 residues. CDR1 and CDR2 from the germline V gene are SGHDT and YYEEEE. CDR3 protein: CASSLGVRNVFNEQYF. As DNA, the CDR3 is TGTGCCAGCAGCTTGGGGGTCCGAAATGTCTTTAACGAGCAGTACTTC. Full variable domain (rest looked up from reference TRBV5-6 and TRBJ2-7): DAGVTQSPTHLIKTRGQQVTLRCSPKSGHDTVSWYQQALGQGPQFIFQYYEEEERQRGNFPDRFSGHQFPNYSSELNVNALLLGDSALYLCASSLGVRNVFNEQYFGPGTRLTVT.

The sample holds many counts of this clonotype. The gene calls are TRBV20-1 and TRBJ2-3; TRBD2 matches at 9 bases. Trimming removed 5 bases from V and 5 bases from J; junction bases left unmatched: 11. The CDR3 loop spans 15 amino acids. The germline CDR1 and CDR2 sequences are DFQATT and SNEGSKA (reference sequence). In DNA, the CDR3 is TGCAGTGCTGACCCCGCAAGCGGGAGGAGAGATACGCAGTATTTT. It translates to CSADPASGRRDTQYF.

This clonotype has a count of ten or more. The chain recombines TRBV3-1 with TRBJ1-5, with a weak D call TRBD1 (5 bases). The germline V gene has CDR1 LGHDT and CDR2 YNNKEL (reference sequence). Trimming left V 3 bases short and J 6 bases short, with 12 bases between. CDR3 length: 14 amino acids. Written as DNA, the CDR3 is TGTGCCAGCAGCCAGTTGAACGGGGGTCAGCCCCAGCATTTT. It translates to CASSQLNGGQPQHF.

This chain joins TRBV28 and TRBJ2-7; possible D gene TRBD1, 5 bases. The germline V gene has CDR1 MDHEN and CDR2 SYDVKM. CDR3 length: 13 residues. The V end lost 4 bases, the J end lost 7 bases, and 14 bases lay between the germline ends. This CDR3 is CASSSTAPGEQYF. In nucleotides, the CDR3 is TGTGCCAGCAGTTCGACAGCCCCTGGGGAGCAGTACTTC.